The 29 T cell receptor beta chains below all came from one sample that was sequenced in a study of T cells expressing NK-cell markers. Using the 5' RACE reads, TCRdb records one entry per CDR3 protein without DNA. Here the sample table reports approximately 380,000 distinct CDR3 sequences. Input material: blood T cells: a sorted CD56 or NKG2C T cell subset, CD4+ or CD8+ T cells, or bulk PBMC T cells (not recorded which). The receptors originated from a man between 18 and 69 years old in good health.

This sequence joins TRBV7-9 and TRBJ2-3; TCRdb's D call of TRBD1 is untestable without DNA. Per the germline V gene, CDR1 is SEHNR and CDR2 is FQNEAQ (reference sequence). The CDR3 has 17 residues. The CDR3 sequence is CASSVRTGSGFTDTQYF.

The J gene is TRBJ2-1, the V gene TRBV11-2; no DNA is available, so the TRBD1 call from TCRdb remains unchecked. The V gene's germline CDR1 is SGHAT and CDR2 FQNNGV. The CDR3 covers 15 residues. The CDR3 here is CASSHRTGEFNEQFF.

The chain recombines TRBV12-3 or TRBV12-4 with TRBJ2-1; the D call of TRBD1 rests on TCRdb alone, since no DNA is present to check it. This CDR3 is 16 amino acids long. CDR3 amino acids: CASRGQGPSSYNEQFF.

This chain joins TRBV20-1 and TRBJ2-7; TCRdb's D gene call, TRBD2, goes unchecked for lack of DNA. CDR1 DFQATT and CDR2 SNEGSKA come from the germline V gene (reference sequence). The CDR3 is 17 residues long. CDR3: CSARDPRTTGAAYEQYF.

V usage is TRBV10-3 and J usage is TRBJ1-1; TCRdb names TRBD1, which stays unverified in the absence of DNA. Germline loops: CDR1 ENHRY, CDR2 SYGVKD. This CDR3 has 14 residues. This chain's CDR3 is CAISATDRDTEAFF.

This rearrangement joins TRBV21-1 to TRBJ2-7; TCRdb's D call of TRBD2 is untestable without DNA. TRBV21-1 is a listed pseudogene. The CDR3 has 13 amino acids. The CDR3 sequence: CASMTSYAYEQYF.

The rearrangement joins TRBV7-2 to TRBJ1-4; TCRdb indicates TRBD1, and absent DNA this call remains unverified. This CDR3 is 14 amino acids long. CDR1 and CDR2 (germline): SGHTA, FQGNSA. CDR3 residues: CASSSSGLSEKLFF.

The chain is built from TRBV12-3 or TRBV12-4 and TRBJ1-6. This CDR3 has 13 residues. CDR3 in amino acids: CASSSRLNSPLHF.

The chain uses TRBV7-9 and TRBJ2-7. In germline, CDR1 is SEHNR, CDR2 FQNEAQ (reference sequence). The CDR3 runs 13 residues. The CDR3 loop is CASSLSVGYEQYF.

The chain joins TRBV12-3 or TRBV12-4 to TRBJ2-7; TCRdb picks TRBD2, but there is no DNA to check that call. This CDR3 comprises 14 residues. CDR3 loop: CASKPGGALYEQYF.

The chain carries TRBV7-9 and TRBJ1-2; checking the TCRdb D call of TRBD1 is not possible without DNA. The CDR3 is 16 residues long. Germline values: CDR1 SEHNR, CDR2 FQNEAQ (reference sequence). The CDR3 protein is CASSYQGALLNYGYTF. Full variable domain (remainder filled in from reference TRBV7-9 and TRBJ1-2): DTGVSQNPRHKITKRGQNVTFRCDPISEHNRLYWYRQTLGQGPEFLTYFQNEAQLEKSRLLSDRFSAERPKGSFSTLEIQRTEQGDSAMYLCASSYQGALLNYGYTFGSGTRLTVV.

The V and J genes are TRBV5-1 and TRBJ1-4. The CDR3 consists of 15 residues. Germline values: CDR1 SGHRS, CDR2 YFSETQ. The CDR3 sequence: CASSSGRADEKLFFF.

This sequence joins TRBV9 and TRBJ2-1; TCRdb's assignment of TRBD1 cannot be checked, as there is no DNA. CDR1 is SGDLS and CDR2 is YYNGEE in the germline V gene. The CDR3 runs to 15 residues. CDR3 amino acids: CASSAAPGRNNEQFF.

V is TRBV11-2 and J is TRBJ2-2; lacking DNA, the TRBD2 call made by TCRdb goes unchecked. The CDR3 extends over 17 amino acids. In germline, CDR1 is SGHAT, CDR2 FQNNGV. CDR3 protein: CASSSLWSGLSPGELFF.

This chain joins TRBV7-2 and TRBJ1-2; the D call of TRBD1 rests on TCRdb alone, since no DNA is present to check it. Germline values: CDR1 SGHTA, CDR2 FQGNSA. CDR3 length equals 13 residues. CDR3 sequence: CASSRTGGRGYTF.

V and J are TRBV7-7 and TRBJ2-5; TCRdb's D call of TRBD2 is untestable without DNA. The CDR3 has 15 amino acids. The germline gives CDR1 SSHAT, CDR2 FNYEAQ (reference sequence). CDR3 protein: CASSLVAGGKETQYF.

This chain joins TRBV7-9 and TRBJ2-3; lacking DNA, the TRBD2 call made by TCRdb goes unchecked. Germline V lookup: CDR1 SEHNR, CDR2 FQNEAQ (reference sequence). The CDR3 sequence is 16 residues long. The CDR3 loop reads CASSPRLAGGTDTQYF.

The rearrangement links TRBV6-2 or TRBV6-3 to TRBJ2-2; TCRdb picks TRBD2, but there is no DNA to check that call. This CDR3 comprises 18 residues. The V gene's germline CDR1 is MNHEY and CDR2 SVGEGT. The CDR3 protein is CASSYRLAGGLGTGELFF.

The gene calls are TRBV15 and TRBJ1-1; TCRdb proposes TRBD1, but this gene call is untestable without DNA. The CDR3 spans 13 residues. The germline gives CDR1 LNHNV, CDR2 YYDKDF (reference sequence). The CDR3 reads CATSVGGSTEAFF.

The rearrangement links TRBV24-1 to TRBJ2-4; TCRdb names TRBD1, which stays unverified in the absence of DNA. The CDR3 covers 18 residues. Germline CDR1 reads KGHDR; CDR2 reads SFDVKD. CDR3 amino acids: CATSDSRQAGVAKNIQYF.

The rearrangement links TRBV7-8 to TRBJ2-1; no DNA is available, so the TRBD2 call from TCRdb remains unchecked. The CDR3 spans 20 residues. CDR1 and CDR2 (germline): SGHVS, FQNEAQ. The CDR3 sequence is CASSSLRRGSGGAADNEQFF.

This sequence joins TRBV6-1 and TRBJ2-3; the TCRdb call, TRBD1, lacks DNA for checking. This CDR3 contains 15 residues. CDR1 is MNHNS and CDR2 is SASEGT in the germline V gene. The chain's CDR3 is CASSRQASYTDTQYF.

CDR3 in amino acids: CASSLNQGLDGYTF. This chain links TRBV7-2 with TRBJ1-2. The CDR3 runs to 14 residues. Germline CDR1 is SGHTA and CDR2 is FQGNSA.

The chain joins TRBV5-1 to TRBJ1-3. This CDR3 is 15 amino acids long. Per the germline V gene, CDR1 is SGHRS and CDR2 is YFSETQ. The CDR3 sequence is CASSIRTHSGNTIYF.

The chain employs TRBV10-3 and TRBJ2-1; TCRdb calls TRBD1, which cannot be checked without DNA. CDR3 length: 15 amino acids. Per germline, CDR1 ENHRY and CDR2 SYGVKD. CDR3 amino acids: CAISEWGQGGGEQFF.

The V and J genes are TRBV19 and TRBJ2-1; the D gene TCRdb calls, TRBD1, cannot be checked with no DNA. Germline V gives CDR1 LNHDA, CDR2 SQIVND (reference sequence). This CDR3 is 14 amino acids long. CDR3 sequence: CASSTQGSNNEQFF.

The chain joins TRBV2 to TRBJ1-5. The CDR3 covers 14 residues. In germline, CDR1 is SNHLY, CDR2 FYNNEI. The CDR3: CASSLVSGNQPQHF. The full variable domain, rest sourced from reference TRBV2 and TRBJ1-5, is EPEVTQTPSHQVTQMGQEVILRCVPISNHLYFYWYRQILGQKVEFLVSFYNNEISEKSEIFDDQFSVERPDGSNFTLKIRSTKLEDSAMYFCASSLVSGNQPQHFGDGTRLSIL.

The rearrangement uses TRBV5-1 and TRBJ1-1; checking the TCRdb D call of TRBD1 is not possible without DNA. The CDR3 extends over 16 amino acids. CDR1 and CDR2 from the germline V gene are SGHRS and YFSETQ. This chain's CDR3 is CASSPGGGGWNTEAFF.

The genes are TRBV12-3 or TRBV12-4 and TRBJ2-7; the TRBD1 assignment by TCRdb is unverifiable without DNA. The CDR3 is 15 amino acids. This CDR3 is CASSSNNNRDRRQYF.